This entry describes one T cell receptor beta chain. The antigen remains undetermined. This specimen comes from a study of cytomegalovirus exposure and HLA in healthy donors. Study details: Across 300 to 400 genotyped donors, approximately 81% landed in the Caucasian-associated ancestry cluster. Study-level points and caveats: Later genetic work tied a missense DCLRE1C variant to beta-chain V and J trimming.

This PCR relied on a set of 60 Vbeta primers and 13 Jbeta primers. The table came from immunoSEQ multiplex PCR; TCRdb's copy has only in-frame clones and leaves some out. The sample yields roughly 99,000 clones, 77% seen once. Trimming cost V 6 bases and J 1 base; bases outside gene matches: 3. This CDR3 has 13 amino acids. Germline CDR1 and CDR2: GTSNPN and SVGIG (reference sequence). Specimen: PBMCs. The receptor comes from a male donor in good health and CMV-seronegative. The rearrangement uses TRBV30 and TRBJ1-5; 7 nucleotides align to TRBD1. CDR3 coding DNA: TGTGCCTGTGGGACAGAGAGCAATCAGCCCCAGCATTTT. This encodes CACGTESNQPQHF.